Each of the 18 T cell receptor beta chains below was sequenced from the same sample in a study of early T cells in non-severe SARS-CoV-2 infection. In TCRdb, the 5' RACE reads were re-called with MiXCR into one record per CDR3 protein. The repertoire has more than 65,000 distinct CDR3 sequences, around 13% of them found once; the top ten carry around 1.3%. The sample comprised whole blood. These receptors originate from an adult who was a healthcare worker with PCR-confirmed SARS-CoV-2 infection or an uninfected control (not recorded which).

This clonotype occurred many times. The chain recombines TRBV24-1 with TRBJ2-1; D possibly uses TRBD1 or TRBD2 (5 bases each). The germline CDR1 and CDR2 sequences are KGHDR and SFDVKD. This CDR3 comprises 15 residues. The V end was cut by 3 bases, the J end by 5 bases, with 13 bases between. The CDR3 nucleotides are TGTGCCACCAGTGATCCCCGGGACGGAGACAATGAGCAGTTCTTC. Protein: CATSDPRDGDNEQFF.

DNA for the CDR3: TGCAGCGCAGGGGTGAACACTGAAGCTTTCTTT. Encoded protein: CSAGVNTEAFF. The chain joins TRBV29-1 to TRBJ1-1; perhaps TRBD1 as D (6 bases). The CDR3 totals 11 residues. V was pared by 7 bases and J by 0 bases, with 6 bases between. Germline CDR1 SQVTM, CDR2 ANQGSEA.

There are many counts of this clonotype. V gene TRBV20-1 combines with J gene TRBJ2-7; possibly TRBD2 for D (6 bases). This CDR3 spans 13 amino acids. V lost 3 bases and J 2 bases, leaving 11 bases between the germline ends. CDR1 is DFQATT, CDR2 SNEGSKA, per germline (reference sequence). DNA of the CDR3: TGCAGTGCTAGGCGGGAAATCACCTACGAGCAGTACTTC. Protein product: CSARREITYEQYF.

The V and J genes are TRBV20-1 and TRBJ1-6, with 10 bases fitting TRBD1. Germline CDR1 DFQATT, CDR2 SNEGSKA (reference sequence). CDR3 length equals 13 residues. CDR3 sequence: CSAATGGNSPLHF. The CDR3 nucleotides are TGCAGCGCCGCGACAGGGGGCAATTCACCCCTCCACTTT.

This clonotype came up many times. This rearrangement joins TRBV30 to TRBJ1-2; D remains unclear. V lost 2 bases and J 7 bases, leaving 11 bases between the germline ends. Germline CDR1 GTSNPN, CDR2 SVGIG (reference sequence). The CDR3 is made up of 12 amino acids. The CDR3, as DNA: TGTGCCTGGAGTCCCCTAGGGTCTGGCTACACCTTC. Translated: CAWSPLGSGYTF.

This clonotype has at least ten counts. This chain uses TRBV12-3 or TRBV12-4 with TRBJ1-5, with D possibly TRBD1 on 5 matching bases. Trimming cost V 10 bases and J 2 bases, with 15 bases left between them. CDR3 length equals 14 residues. For the CDR3, the DNA is TGTGCCACCGCGGACGGGGGAGGCAATCAGCCCCAGCATTTT. Translation gives CATADGGGNQPQHF.

This clonotype was counted at least ten times. CDR3 DNA: TGTGCCAGCAGTTCTTTCTCGAACACCGGGGAGCTGTTTTTT. This codes for CASSSFSNTGELFF. The V call is TRBV27, the J call TRBJ2-2; D is unresolved. Germline assignment: CDR1 MNHEY and CDR2 SMNVEV (reference sequence). The CDR3 consists of 14 residues. Trimming cost V 4 bases and J 0 bases, with 6 bases left between them.

The J gene is TRBJ1-1, the V gene TRBV30, with 8 bases matching TRBD1. This CDR3 contains 14 residues. Germline V gives CDR1 GTSNPN, CDR2 SVGIG (reference sequence). Trimming at V came to 7 bases and at J to 1 base, leaving 8 bases not matched to a gene. CDR3 in DNA: TGTGCCTTAGGACAGGGACGAGGGAACACTGAAGCTTTCTTT. The encoded protein is CALGQGRGNTEAFF. The full variable domain, its missing parts supplied by reference TRBV30 and TRBJ1-1, is SQTIHQWPATLVQPVGSPLSLECTVEGTSNPNLYWYRQAAGRGLQLLFYSVGIGQISSEVPQNLSASRPQDRQFILSSKKLLLSDSGFYLCALGQGRGNTEAFFGQGTRLTVV.

This clonotype was counted at least ten times. This chain joins TRBV29-1 and TRBJ1-2, with D possibly being TRBD1 (5 bases). CDR1 and CDR2 (germline): SQVTM, ANQGSEA. This CDR3 has 13 residues. With 3 bases removed from V and 4 bases from J, the gap between germline ends came to 12 bases. Here the CDR3 DNA reads TGCAGCGTTGAGGTACAGGACGCCTATGGCTACACCTTC. It encodes CSVEVQDAYGYTF.

The chain joins TRBV9 to TRBJ2-3; TRBD2 matches 11 bases. The CDR3 contains 16 residues. The trim removed 0 bases at V and 5 bases at J, leaving 5 bases unmatched. Germline assignment: CDR1 SGDLS and CDR2 YYNGEE. The DNA for the CDR3 is TGTGCCAGCAGCGTAGGAAGCGGACTAGCGGGAGATACGCAGTATTTT. This sequence encodes CASSVGSGLAGDTQYF.

This clonotype was counted at least ten times. V usage is TRBV28 and J usage is TRBJ2-3; 7 bases line up with TRBD1. CDR3 size: 15 residues. Trimming removed 3 bases from V and 3 bases from J; junction bases left unmatched: 6. The germline V gene encodes CDR1 MDHEN and CDR2 SYDVKM. CDR3 sequence: CASSFSGGRTDTQYF. In DNA, the CDR3 is TGTGCCAGCAGTTTTTCAGGGGGTCGGACAGATACGCAGTATTTT.

This clonotype showed up just a few times. The rearrangement links TRBV7-2 to TRBJ2-5, with 10 bases lining up with TRBD2. There are 16 residues in the CDR3. The germline V gene has CDR1 SGHTA and CDR2 FQGNSA. The V segment lost 4 bases and the J segment 3 bases; nucleotides outside the gene matches: 8. This CDR3 reads CASSSNLGLAKETQYF. For the CDR3, the DNA is TGTGCCAGCAGCTCGAATCTGGGACTAGCGAAAGAGACCCAGTACTTC.

This clonotype came up many times. The J gene is TRBJ1-3, the V gene TRBV27; D unresolved. Germline CDR1 is MNHEY and CDR2 is SMNVEV (reference sequence). The CDR3 sequence is 16 residues long. With 5 bases removed from V and 0 bases from J, the gap between germline ends came to 14 bases. CDR3 bases: TGTGCCAGCAGTCCGTGGGAGAGCAACTCTGGAAACACCATATATTTT. Protein: CASSPWESNSGNTIYF.

This clonotype was seen many times. This chain connects TRBV7-9 to TRBJ2-3, with D unclear. This CDR3 has 10 amino acids. Germline CDR1 SEHNR, CDR2 FQNEAQ (reference sequence). V shed 8 bases and J shed 5 bases, with 5 bases lying between them. As DNA, the CDR3 is TGTGCCAGCTCGGGAGATACGCAGTATTTT. Amino acid sequence: CASSGDTQYF.

For this clonotype: An end of the junction does not agree with germline; a read error may underlie this. This chain connects TRBV4-3 to TRBJ2-1, with D possibly being TRBD1 or TRBD2 (5 bases each). The CDR3 spans 16 residues. The germline gives CDR1 LGHNA, CDR2 YSLEER. For the CDR3, the DNA is TGCGTCAGCAGCCAGGGAGCCGCCCAAAGCGGCGATGAGCAGTTCTTC. Translation gives CVSSQGAAQSGDEQFF.

The chain links TRBV9 to TRBJ2-5; 7 bases line up with TRBD2. Germline CDR1 and CDR2: SGDLS and YYNGEE. Losses at the gene ends were 0 bases for V and 2 bases for J; bases not matched to a gene: 4. The CDR3 covers 15 residues. The DNA for the CDR3 is TGTGCCAGCAGCGTAGCTCGGGACTATCAAGAGACCCAGTACTTC. Its translation: CASSVARDYQETQYF. Complete variable domain (other parts from reference TRBV9 and TRBJ2-5): DSGVTQTPKHLITATGQRVTLRCSPRSGDLSVYWYQQSLDQGLQFLIQYYNGEERAKGNILERFSAQQFPDLHSELNLSSLELGDSALYFCASSVARDYQETQYFGPGTRLLVL.

This clonotype occurred a few times. The rearrangement joins TRBV27 to TRBJ2-7, with a weak D call TRBD1 (6 bases). Germline-derived CDR1 and CDR2 are MNHEY and SMNVEV (reference sequence). The germline V and J ends were trimmed by 5 bases and 6 bases, with 14 bases remaining between them. The CDR3 runs 13 residues. The CDR3 nucleotides are TGTGCCAGCAGTCCTAGACGGACAGTCGAGCAGTACTTC. It encodes CASSPRRTVEQYF.

This clonotype was seen many times. The V call is TRBV28, the J call TRBJ2-3; possible D gene TRBD2, 6 bases. The CDR3 covers 15 residues. V lost 2 bases, J lost 0 bases, and 9 bases lay in between. Germline CDR1 reads MDHEN; CDR2 reads SYDVKM. The CDR3, as DNA: TGTGCCAGCAGTTTAGGTGCGGGAAGCACAGATACGCAGTATTTT. Translated, it gives CASSLGAGSTDTQYF.